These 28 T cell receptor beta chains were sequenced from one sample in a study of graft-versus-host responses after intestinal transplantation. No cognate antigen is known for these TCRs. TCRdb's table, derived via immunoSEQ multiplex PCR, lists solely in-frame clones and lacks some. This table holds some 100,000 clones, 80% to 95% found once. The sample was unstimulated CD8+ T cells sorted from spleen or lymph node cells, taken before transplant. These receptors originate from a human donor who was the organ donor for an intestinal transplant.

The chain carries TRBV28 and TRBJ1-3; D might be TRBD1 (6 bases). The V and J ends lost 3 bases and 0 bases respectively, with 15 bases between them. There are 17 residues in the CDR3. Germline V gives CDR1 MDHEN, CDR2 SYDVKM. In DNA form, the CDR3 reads TGTGCCAGCAGTTTCCCCTCGGACAGTAGCTCTGGAAACACCATATATTTT. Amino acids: CASSFPSDSSSGNTIYF.

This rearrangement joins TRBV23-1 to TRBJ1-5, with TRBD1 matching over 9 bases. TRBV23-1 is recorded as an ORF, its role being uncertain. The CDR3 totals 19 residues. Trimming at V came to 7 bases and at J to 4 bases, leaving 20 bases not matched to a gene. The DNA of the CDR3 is TGCGCCAGCATCATGAGGGGGGACCCGGGGACAGGGAGGAATCAGCCCCAGCATTTT. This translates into CASIMRGDPGTGRNQPQHF.

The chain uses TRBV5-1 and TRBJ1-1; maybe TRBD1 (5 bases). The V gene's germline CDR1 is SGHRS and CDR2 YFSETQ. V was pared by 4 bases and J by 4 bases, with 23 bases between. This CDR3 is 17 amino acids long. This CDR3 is CASSPYRDAVGGTEAFF. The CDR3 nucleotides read TGCGCCAGCAGCCCGTATAGGGACGCAGTGGGGGGCACTGAAGCTTTCTTT. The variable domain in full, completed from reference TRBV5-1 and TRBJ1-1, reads KAGVTQTPRYLIKTRGQQVTLSCSPISGHRSVSWYQQTPGQGLQFLFEYFSETQRNKGNFPGRFSGRQFSNSRSEMNVSTLELGDSALYLCASSPYRDAVGGTEAFFGQGTRLTVV.

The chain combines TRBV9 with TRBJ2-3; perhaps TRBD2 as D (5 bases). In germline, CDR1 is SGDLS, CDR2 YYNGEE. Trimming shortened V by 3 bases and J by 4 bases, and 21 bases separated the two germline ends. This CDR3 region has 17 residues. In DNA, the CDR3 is TGTGCCAGCAGCGGGCCGCCGTCACTAGTTGCATCAGATACGCAGTATTTT. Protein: CASSGPPSLVASDTQYF.

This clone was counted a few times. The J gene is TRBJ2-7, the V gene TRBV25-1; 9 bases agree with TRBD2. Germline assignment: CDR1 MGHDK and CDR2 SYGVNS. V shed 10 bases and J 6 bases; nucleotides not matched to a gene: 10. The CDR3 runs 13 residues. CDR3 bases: TGTGCCACAGAATATAGCGGGAGAAGCGAGCAGTACTTC. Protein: CATEYSGRSEQYF.

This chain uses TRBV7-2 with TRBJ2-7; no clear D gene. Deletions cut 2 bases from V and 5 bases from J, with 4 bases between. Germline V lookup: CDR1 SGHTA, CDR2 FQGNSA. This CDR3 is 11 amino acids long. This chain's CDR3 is CASSLFNEQYF. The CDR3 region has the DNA TGTGCCAGCAGCTTATTCAACGAGCAGTACTTC. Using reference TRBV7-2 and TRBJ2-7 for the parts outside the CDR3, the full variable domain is GAGVSQSPSNKVTEKGKDVELRCDPISGHTALYWYRQSLGQGLEFLIYFQGNSAPDKSGLPSDRFSAERTGGSVSTLTIQRTQQEDSAVYLCASSLFNEQYFGPGTRLTVT.

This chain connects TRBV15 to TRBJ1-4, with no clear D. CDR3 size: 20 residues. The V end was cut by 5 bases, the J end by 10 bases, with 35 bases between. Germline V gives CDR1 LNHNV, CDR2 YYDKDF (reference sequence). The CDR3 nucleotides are TGTGCCACCAGCCCGAGAGTTCGTTTTCTGGTGGGCAGTTCGTTAGGAAAACTGTTTTTT. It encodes CATSPRVRFLVGSSLGKLFF.

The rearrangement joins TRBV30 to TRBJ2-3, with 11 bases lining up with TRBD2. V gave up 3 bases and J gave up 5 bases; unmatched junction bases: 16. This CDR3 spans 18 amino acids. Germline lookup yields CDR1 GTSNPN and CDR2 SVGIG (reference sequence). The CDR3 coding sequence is TGTGCCTGGAGGATTAATAGCGGGGGGGCCTTTTTCTTAGATACGCAGTATTTT. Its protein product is CAWRINSGGAFFLDTQYF.

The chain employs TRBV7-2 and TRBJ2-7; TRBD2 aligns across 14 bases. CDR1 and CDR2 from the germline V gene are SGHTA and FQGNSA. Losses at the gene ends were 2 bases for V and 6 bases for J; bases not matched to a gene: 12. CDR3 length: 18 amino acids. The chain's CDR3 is CASSLKGGLAGVNIEQYF. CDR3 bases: TGTGCCAGCAGCTTAAAGGGGGGACTAGCGGGAGTTAATATCGAGCAGTACTTC.

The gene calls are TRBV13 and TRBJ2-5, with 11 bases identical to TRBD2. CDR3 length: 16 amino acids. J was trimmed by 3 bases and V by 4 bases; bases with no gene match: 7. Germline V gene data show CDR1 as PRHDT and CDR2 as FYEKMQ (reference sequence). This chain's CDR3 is CASSSRPSGGKETQYF. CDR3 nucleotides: TGTGCCAGCAGCTCTCGACCTAGCGGGGGGAAAGAGACCCAGTACTTC.

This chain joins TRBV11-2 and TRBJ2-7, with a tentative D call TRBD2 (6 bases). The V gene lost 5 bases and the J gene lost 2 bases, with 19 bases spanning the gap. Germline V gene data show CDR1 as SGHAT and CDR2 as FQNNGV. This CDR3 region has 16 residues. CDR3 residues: CASSPETGGITYEQYF. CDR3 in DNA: TGTGCCAGCAGCCCTGAAACTGGCGGGATTACCTACGAGCAGTACTTC.

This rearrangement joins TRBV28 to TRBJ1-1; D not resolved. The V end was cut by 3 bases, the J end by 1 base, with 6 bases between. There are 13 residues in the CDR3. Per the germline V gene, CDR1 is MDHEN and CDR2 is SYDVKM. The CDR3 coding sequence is TGTGCCAGCAGTTTCGGAGAGAACACTGAAGCTTTCTTT. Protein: CASSFGENTEAFF.

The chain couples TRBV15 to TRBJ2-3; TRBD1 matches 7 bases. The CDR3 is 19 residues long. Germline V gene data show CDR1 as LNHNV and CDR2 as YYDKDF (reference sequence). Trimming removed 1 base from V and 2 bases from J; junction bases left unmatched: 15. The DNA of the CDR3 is TGTGCCACCAGCAGAGGAGGGGGCTCTCCACTTTTTATCACAGATACGCAGTATTTT. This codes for CATSRGGGSPLFITDTQYF.

CDR3 loop: CASSPSKTGGYGYTF. For the CDR3, the DNA is TGTGCCAGCAGTCCATCCAAGACAGGCGGCTATGGCTACACCTTC. The rearrangement links TRBV27 to TRBJ1-2; D perhaps matches TRBD1 (6 bases). Deletions cut 5 bases from V and 4 bases from J, with 17 bases between. The CDR3 is 15 amino acids. The germline CDR1 and CDR2 sequences are MNHEY and SMNVEV (reference sequence).

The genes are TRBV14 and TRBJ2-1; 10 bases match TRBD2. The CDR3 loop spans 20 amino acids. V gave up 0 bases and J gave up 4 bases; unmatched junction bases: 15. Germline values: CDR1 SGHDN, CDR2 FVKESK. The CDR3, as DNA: TGTGCCAGCAGCCAAGATCTGATCAAGGCGGGACTAGCGATTTACAATGAGCAGTTCTTC. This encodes CASSQDLIKAGLAIYNEQFF.

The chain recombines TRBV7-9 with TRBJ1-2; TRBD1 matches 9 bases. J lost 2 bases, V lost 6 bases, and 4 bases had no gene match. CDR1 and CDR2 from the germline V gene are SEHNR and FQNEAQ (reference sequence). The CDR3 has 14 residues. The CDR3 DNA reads TGTGCCAGCAGAAAACAGGGGGCCAACTATGGCTACACCTTC. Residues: CASRKQGANYGYTF.

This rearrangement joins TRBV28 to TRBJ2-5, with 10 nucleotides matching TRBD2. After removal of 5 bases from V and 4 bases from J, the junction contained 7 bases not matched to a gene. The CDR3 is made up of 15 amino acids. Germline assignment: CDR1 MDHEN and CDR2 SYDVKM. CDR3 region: CASSTVAGGLETQYF. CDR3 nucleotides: TGTGCCAGCAGTACGGTAGCGGGAGGTTTAGAGACCCAGTACTTC.

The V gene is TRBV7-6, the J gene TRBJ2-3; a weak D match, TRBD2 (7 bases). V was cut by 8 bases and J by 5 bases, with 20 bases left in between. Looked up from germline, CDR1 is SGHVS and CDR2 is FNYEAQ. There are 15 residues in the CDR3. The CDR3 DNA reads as TGTGCCAGCCGAGGGGGTCCGGGGGGTGGAGATACGCAGTATTTT. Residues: CASRGGPGGGDTQYF.

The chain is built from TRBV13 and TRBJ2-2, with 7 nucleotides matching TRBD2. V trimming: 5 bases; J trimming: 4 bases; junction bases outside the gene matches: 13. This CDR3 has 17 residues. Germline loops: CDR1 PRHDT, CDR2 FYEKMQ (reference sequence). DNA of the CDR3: TGTGCCAGCAGCCTAGATTTGCGGGAGTGGAGCACCGGGGAGCTGTTTTTT. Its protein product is CASSLDLREWSTGELFF. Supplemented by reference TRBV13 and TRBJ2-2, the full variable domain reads AAGVIQSPRHLIKEKRETATLKCYPIPRHDTVYWYQQGPGQDPQFLISFYEKMQSDKGSIPDRFSAQQFSDYHSELNMSSLELGDSALYFCASSLDLREWSTGELFFGEGSRLTVL.

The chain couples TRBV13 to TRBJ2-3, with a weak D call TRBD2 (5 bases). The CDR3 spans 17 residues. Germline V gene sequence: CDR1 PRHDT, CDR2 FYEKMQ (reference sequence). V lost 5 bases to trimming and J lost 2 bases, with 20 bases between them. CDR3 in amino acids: CASSTYPGLQDTDTQYF. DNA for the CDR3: TGTGCCAGCAGCACATACCCTGGACTCCAAGACACAGATACGCAGTATTTT.

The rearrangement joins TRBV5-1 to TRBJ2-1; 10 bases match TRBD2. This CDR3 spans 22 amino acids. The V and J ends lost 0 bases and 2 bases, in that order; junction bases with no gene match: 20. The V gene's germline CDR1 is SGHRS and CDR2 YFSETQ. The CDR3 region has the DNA TGCGCCAGCAGCTTGGTTCTACTGACTAGCGGGCTACCCACGACTCCCTACAATGAGCAGTTCTTC. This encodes CASSLVLLTSGLPTTPYNEQFF.

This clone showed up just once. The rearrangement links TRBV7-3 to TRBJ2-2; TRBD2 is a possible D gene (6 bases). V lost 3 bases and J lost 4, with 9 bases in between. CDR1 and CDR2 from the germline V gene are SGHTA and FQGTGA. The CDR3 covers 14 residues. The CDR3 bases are TGTGCCAGCAGCTTCGGGACTGGCACCGGGGAGCTGTTTTTT. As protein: CASSFGTGTGELFF.

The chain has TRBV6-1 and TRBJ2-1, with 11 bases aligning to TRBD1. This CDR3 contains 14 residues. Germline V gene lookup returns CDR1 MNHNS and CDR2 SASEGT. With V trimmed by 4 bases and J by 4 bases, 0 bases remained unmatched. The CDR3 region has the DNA TGTGCCAGCAGTGGGGACAGGGGGTACAATGAGCAGTTCTTC. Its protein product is CASSGDRGYNEQFF.

CDR3 bases: TGCGCCAGCAGCTCCAGACTAGCGGGGTTGGTATACAATGAGCAGTTCTTC. Translating it yields CASSSRLAGLVYNEQFF. The rearrangement joins TRBV5-1 to TRBJ2-1; 11 nucleotides match TRBD2. Losses at the gene ends were 3 bases for V and 4 bases for J; bases not matched to a gene: 9. Germline CDR1 SGHRS, CDR2 YFSETQ. The CDR3 loop spans 17 amino acids.

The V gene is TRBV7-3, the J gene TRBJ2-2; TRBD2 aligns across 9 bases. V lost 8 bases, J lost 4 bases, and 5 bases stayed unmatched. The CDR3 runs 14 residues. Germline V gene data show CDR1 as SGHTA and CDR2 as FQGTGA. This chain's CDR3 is CASGLAGRTGELFF. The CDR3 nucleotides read TGTGCCAGCGGGCTAGCGGGACGCACCGGGGAGCTGTTTTTT.

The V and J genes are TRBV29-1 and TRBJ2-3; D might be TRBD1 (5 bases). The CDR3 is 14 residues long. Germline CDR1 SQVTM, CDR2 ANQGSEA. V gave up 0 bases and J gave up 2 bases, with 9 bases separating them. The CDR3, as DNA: TGCAGCGTTGAAGATGACAGAAACACAGATACGCAGTATTTT. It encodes CSVEDDRNTDTQYF.

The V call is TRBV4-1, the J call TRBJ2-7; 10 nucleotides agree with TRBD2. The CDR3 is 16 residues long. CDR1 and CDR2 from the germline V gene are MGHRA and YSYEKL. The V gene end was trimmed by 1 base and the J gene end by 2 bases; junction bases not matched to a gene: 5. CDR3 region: CASSQGPSGGAYEQYF. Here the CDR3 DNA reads TGCGCCAGCAGCCAAGGTCCTAGCGGGGGAGCCTACGAGCAGTACTTC.

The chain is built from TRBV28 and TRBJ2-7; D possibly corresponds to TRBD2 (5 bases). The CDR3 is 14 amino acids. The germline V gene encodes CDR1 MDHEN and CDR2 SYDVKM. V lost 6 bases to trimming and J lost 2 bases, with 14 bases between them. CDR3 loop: CASSLSGYTYEQYF. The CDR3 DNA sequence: TGTGCCAGCAGCCTGTCGGGGTATACCTACGAGCAGTACTTC.